This entry concerns a single T cell receptor (beta chain). This entry belongs to a study of shared T cell receptors in the human thymus. CDR1 LNHDA and CDR2 SQIVND come from the germline V gene (reference sequence). V lost 7 bases and J 5 bases, leaving 11 bases between the germline ends. The CDR3 is 13 amino acids. Repertoires were generated with immunoSEQ multiplex PCR, while TCRdb's copy carries only in-frame clones and drops some. This table has hundreds of thousands of clones, roughly 88% appearing once. The data also belong to a second study, concerning human thymus T cells. That study reports: Infants, healthy and Finnish, who were having corrective surgery for congenital heart defects served as donors. Corrective heart surgery yielded resections, and these provided the thymus tissue. An apparent bias in V and J gene usage was seen in thymic and blood repertoires. Related research reported highly overlapping thymic repertoires among unrelated individuals.

The rearrangement joins TRBV19 to TRBJ1-4; perhaps TRBD1 as D (5 bases). The TCR comes from a boy less than two years old with a congenital heart defect. The specimen sequenced was thymocytes. As DNA, the CDR3 is TGTGCCAGTACATACGGGGGGAATGAAAAACTGTTTTTT. Amino acids: CASTYGGNEKLFF.